The T cell receptor (beta chain) under discussion was sequenced for a study of T cells after yellow fever vaccination. Each CDR3 protein is one row after TCRdb ran MiXCR on the 5' RACE reads. Among hundreds of thousands of distinct CDR3 sequences listed, roughly 13% were seen once. This clonotype was seen a handful of times. J was trimmed by 6 bases and V by 3 bases; bases with no gene match: 9. The length of the CDR3 is 15 residues. V is TRBV12-3 or TRBV12-4 and J is TRBJ2-7; 9 nucleotides agree with TRBD2. This material consisted of PBMCs, taken on the day of the yellow fever booster vaccination. This TCR derives from a man aged 25-45 years who received the YFV17D yellow fever vaccine. The CDR3 reads CASSLAAGGLVEQYF. As DNA, the CDR3 is TGTGCCAGCAGTTTGGCGGCGGGAGGGCTCGTCGAGCAGTACTTC.